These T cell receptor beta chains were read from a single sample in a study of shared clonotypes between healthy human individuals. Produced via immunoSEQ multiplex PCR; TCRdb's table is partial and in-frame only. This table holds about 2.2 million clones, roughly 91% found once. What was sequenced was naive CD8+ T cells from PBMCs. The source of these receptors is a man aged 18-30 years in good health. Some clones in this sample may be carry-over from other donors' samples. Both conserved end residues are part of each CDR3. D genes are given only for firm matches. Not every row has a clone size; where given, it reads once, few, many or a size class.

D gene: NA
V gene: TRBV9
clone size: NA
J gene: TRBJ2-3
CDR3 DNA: TGTGCCAGCAGCGTAGGGACAGCCGTAGATACGCAGTATTTT
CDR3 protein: CASSVGTAVDTQYF

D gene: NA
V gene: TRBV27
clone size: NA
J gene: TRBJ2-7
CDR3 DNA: TGTGCCAGCAGTTTATTCGGTCAGCAGTACTTC
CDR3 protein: CASSLFGQQYF

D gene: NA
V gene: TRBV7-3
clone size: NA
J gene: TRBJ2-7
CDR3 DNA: TGTGCCAGCAGCTTTAATTCTGGTCCCTCCTACGAGCAGTACTTC
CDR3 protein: CASSFNSGPSYEQYF

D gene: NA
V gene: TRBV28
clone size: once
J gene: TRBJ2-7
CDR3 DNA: TGTGCCAGCAGTTTTAGGCAGGCCGGCTACGAGCAGTACTTC
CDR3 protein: CASSFRQAGYEQYF

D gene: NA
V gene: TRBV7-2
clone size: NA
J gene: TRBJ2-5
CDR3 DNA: TGTGCCAGCAGCTTGCGACGGAAACAAGAGACCCAGTACTTC
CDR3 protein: CASSLRRKQETQYF

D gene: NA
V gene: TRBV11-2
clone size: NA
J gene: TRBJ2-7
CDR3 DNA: TGTGCCAGCAGCTCCGCTGTCTACGAGCAGTACTTC
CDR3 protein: CASSSAVYEQYF

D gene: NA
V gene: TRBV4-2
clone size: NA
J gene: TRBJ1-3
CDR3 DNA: TGTGCCAGCAGCCCACGCAGGGGAAACACCATATATTTT
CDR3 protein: CASSPRRGNTIYF

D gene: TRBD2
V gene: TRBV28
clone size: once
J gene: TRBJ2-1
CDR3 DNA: TGTGCCAGCAGTCTAGCGGGAGGATCAACCTACAATGAGCAGTTCTTC
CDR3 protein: CASSLAGGSTYNEQFF

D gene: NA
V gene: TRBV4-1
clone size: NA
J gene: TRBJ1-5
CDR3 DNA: TGCGCCAGCAGCCAAGAAGGAGATTGGCAGGCCAATCAGCCCCAGCATTTT
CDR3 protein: CASSQEGDWQANQPQHF

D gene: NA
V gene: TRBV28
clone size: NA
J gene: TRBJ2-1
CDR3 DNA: TGTGCCAGCAGTTTAACGTGGTCGTTCAATGAGCAGTTCTTC
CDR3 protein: CASSLTWSFNEQFF

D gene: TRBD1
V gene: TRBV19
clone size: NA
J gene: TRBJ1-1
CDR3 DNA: TGTGCCAGTAGTACTCACCGACAGGGCCCTGGGACTGAAGCTTTCTTT
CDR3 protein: CASSTHRQGPGTEAFF

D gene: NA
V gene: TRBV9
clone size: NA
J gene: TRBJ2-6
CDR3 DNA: TGTGCCAGCAGCGTAGCTACGGGGGCAGGGGCCAACGTCCTGACTTTC
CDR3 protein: CASSVATGAGANVLTF

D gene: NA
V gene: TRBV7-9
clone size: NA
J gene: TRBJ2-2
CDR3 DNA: TGTGCCAGCAGCCCCCCCGGGAGCACCGGGGAGCTGTTTTTT
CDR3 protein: CASSPPGSTGELFF

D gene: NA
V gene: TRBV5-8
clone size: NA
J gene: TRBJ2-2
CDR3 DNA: TGTGCCAGCAGCTCTAGGGTCGGCGGGGAGCTGTTTTTT
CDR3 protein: CASSSRVGGELFF

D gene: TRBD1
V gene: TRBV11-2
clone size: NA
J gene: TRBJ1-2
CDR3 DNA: TGTGCCAGCAGCTTATACCGGGACAGGGACTATGGCTACACCTTC
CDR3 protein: CASSLYRDRDYGYTF

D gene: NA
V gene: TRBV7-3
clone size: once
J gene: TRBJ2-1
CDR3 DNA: TGTGCCAGCAGCTTACAGGGTCCGGCCAATGAGCAGTTCTTC
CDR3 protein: CASSLQGPANEQFF

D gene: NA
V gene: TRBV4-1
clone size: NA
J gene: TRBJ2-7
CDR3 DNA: TGCGCCAGCAGCCAGACCTCGACCGGCCTAGCGCACGAGCAGTACTTC
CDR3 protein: CASSQTSTGLAHEQYF

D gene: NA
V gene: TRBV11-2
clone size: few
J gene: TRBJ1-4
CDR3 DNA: TGTGCCAGCAAGGGAGGCTCTAATGAAAAACTGTTTTTT
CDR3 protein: CASKGGSNEKLFF

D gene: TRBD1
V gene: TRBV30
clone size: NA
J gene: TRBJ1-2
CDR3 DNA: TGTGCCTGGCGGGACAGGGGGAAGGCCCTCTATGGCTACACCTTC
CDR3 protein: CAWRDRGKALYGYTF

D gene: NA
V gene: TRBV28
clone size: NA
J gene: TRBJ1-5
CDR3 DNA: TGTGCCAGCAGTTTTATTGCAAATCAGCCCCAGCATTTT
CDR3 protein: CASSFIANQPQHF

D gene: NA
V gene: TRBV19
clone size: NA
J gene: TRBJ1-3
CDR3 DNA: TGTGCCAGTAGTATGGGCTTCTCTGGAAACACCATATATTTT
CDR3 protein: CASSMGFSGNTIYF

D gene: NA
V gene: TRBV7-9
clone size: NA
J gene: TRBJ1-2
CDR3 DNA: TGTGCCAGCAGCCCCCTCGAAGGGATCTATGGCTACACCTTC
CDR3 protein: CASSPLEGIYGYTF

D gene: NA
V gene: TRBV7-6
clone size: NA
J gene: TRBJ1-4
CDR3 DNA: TGTGCCAGCAGCTTAGCGCCTCGGGAGGGATCTAATGAAAAACTGTTTTTT
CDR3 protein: CASSLAPREGSNEKLFF

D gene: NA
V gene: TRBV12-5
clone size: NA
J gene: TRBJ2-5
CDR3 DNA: TGTGCTAGTGCCAGAGGGAGGGGGGAGACCCAGTACTTC
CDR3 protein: CASARGRGETQYF

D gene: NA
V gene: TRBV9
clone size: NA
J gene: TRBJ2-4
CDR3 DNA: TGTGCCAGCAGCGTAGATGGGGGGCTTGGCAAAAACATTCAGTACTTC
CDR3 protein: CASSVDGGLGKNIQYF

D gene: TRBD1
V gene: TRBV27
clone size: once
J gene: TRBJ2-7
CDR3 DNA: TGTGCCAGCAGCCCGGGACAGGGTTACGAGCAGTACTTC
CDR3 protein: CASSPGQGYEQYF

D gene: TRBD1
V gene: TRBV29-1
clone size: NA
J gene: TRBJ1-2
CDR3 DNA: TGCAGCGTTGGAGGGCCCGGAGGGACAGACGGCGGCTACACCTTC
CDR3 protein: CSVGGPGGTDGGYTF

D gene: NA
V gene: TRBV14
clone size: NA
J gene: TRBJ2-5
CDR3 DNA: TGTGCCAGCAGCTTGCTCGGGCCGGTAGGGACCCAGTACTTC
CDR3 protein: CASSLLGPVGTQYF

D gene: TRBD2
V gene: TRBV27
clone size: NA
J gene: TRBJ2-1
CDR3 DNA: TGTGCCAGCAGTTCGAGACTAGCGGGGGACAATGAGCAGTTCTTC
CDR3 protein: CASSSRLAGDNEQFF

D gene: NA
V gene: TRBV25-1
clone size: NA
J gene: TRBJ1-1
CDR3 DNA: TGTGCCAGCAGTTCGAGTTGGGGCACTGAAGCTTTCTTT
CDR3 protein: CASSSSWGTEAFF

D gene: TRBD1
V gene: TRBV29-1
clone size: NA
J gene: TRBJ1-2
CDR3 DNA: TGCAGCGTCGGACTTTTTACAGGGGAAGCTAACTATGGCTACACCTTC
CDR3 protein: CSVGLFTGEANYGYTF

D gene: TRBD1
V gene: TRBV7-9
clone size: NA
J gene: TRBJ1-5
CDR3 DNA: TGTGCCAGCAGCCTAGACAACCCGGACAGGGGGAGGAATCAGCCCCAGCATTTT
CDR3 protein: CASSLDNPDRGRNQPQHF

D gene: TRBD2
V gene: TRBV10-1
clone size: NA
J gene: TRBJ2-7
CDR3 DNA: TGCGCCAGCAGTGAGACTAGCGCAAAGCGGGAGCAGTACTTC
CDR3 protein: CASSETSAKREQYF

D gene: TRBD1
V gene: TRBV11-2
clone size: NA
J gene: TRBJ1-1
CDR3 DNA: TGTGCCAGCAGCTCCAGGACAGGGAACACTGAAGCTTTCTTT
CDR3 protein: CASSSRTGNTEAFF

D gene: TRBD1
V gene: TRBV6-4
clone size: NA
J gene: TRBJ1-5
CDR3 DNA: TGTGCCAGCAGTCCCGGGACAGGGGGGGTACATAGCAATCAGCCCCAGCATTTT
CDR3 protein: CASSPGTGGVHSNQPQHF

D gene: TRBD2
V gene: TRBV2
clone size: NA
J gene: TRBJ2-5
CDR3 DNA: TGTGCCAGCAGTCACACCCAAACCCAGCGGGATACCGAGACCCAGTACTTC
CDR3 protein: CASSHTQTQRDTETQYF